This T cell receptor beta chain was documented in a study of blood T cell repertoires in COVID-19. Germline values: CDR1 SGHTA, CDR2 FQGNSA. The CDR3 has 16 residues. V lost 6 bases and J 5 bases, leaving 22 bases between the germline ends. Method: immunoSEQ multiplex PCR; TCRdb's copy keeps in-frame clones and lacks some. The sample has about 40,000 clones; around 90% are singletons. The rearrangement joins TRBV7-2 to TRBJ2-5, with D tentatively TRBD2 (5 bases). This clonotype was obtained from a middle-aged man with active COVID-19. The sequencing sample was made of peripheral blood. The CDR3 here is CASSSGVEGDLETQYF. The DNA for the CDR3 is TGTGCCAGCAGTTCTGGGGTCGAGGGAGACCTGGAGACCCAGTACTTC.